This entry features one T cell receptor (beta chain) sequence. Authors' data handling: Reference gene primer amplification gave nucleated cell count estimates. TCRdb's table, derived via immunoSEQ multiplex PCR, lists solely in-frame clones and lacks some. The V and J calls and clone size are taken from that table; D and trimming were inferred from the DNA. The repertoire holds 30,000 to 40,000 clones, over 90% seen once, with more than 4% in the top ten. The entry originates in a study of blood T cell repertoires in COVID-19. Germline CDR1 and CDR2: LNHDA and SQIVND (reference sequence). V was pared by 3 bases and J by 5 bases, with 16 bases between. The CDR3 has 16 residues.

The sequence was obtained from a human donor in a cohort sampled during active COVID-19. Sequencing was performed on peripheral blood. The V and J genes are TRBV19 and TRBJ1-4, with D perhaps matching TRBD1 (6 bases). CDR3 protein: CASSIPGPGGNEKLFF. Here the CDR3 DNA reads TGTGCCAGTAGTATCCCCGGGCCGGGGGGCAATGAAAAACTGTTTTTT.